Listed here are 26 T cell receptor beta chains from one sample, sequenced in a study of cytomegalovirus exposure and HLA in healthy donors (dated by TCRdb to between 2016 and 2019). To prepare the library, the immunoSEQ multiplex PCR assay was applied. The multiplex PCR relied on a mix of 60 forward primers for TCR Vbeta segments and 13 reverse primers for TCR Jbeta segments. TCRdb holds this immuneACCESS table with in-frame rearrangements only. Some clones are missing; in checked studies, unresolved V genes explain under half, and the rest has no known cause. A total of under 200,000 clones appear in this sample, roughly four fifths of them only once. Just over 3% of the sample comes from the top ten. Material for sequencing was PBMCs. Receptors originate from a woman aged 40 to 50 in good health and CMV-seronegative.

The V gene is TRBV4-1, the J gene TRBJ2-5; D is possibly TRBD2 (7 bases). The CDR3 sequence is 14 residues long. From germline, CDR1 is MGHRA and CDR2 YSYEKL. Trimming cost V 4 bases and J 4 bases, with 13 bases left between them. The CDR3 DNA follows: TGCGCCAGCAGCCTAGAGGGGGGGTTAGAGACCCAGTACTTC. Translating it yields CASSLEGGLETQYF.

V gene TRBV11-2 combines with J gene TRBJ1-1; D may be TRBD1 (5 bases). The CDR3 runs to 14 residues. Deletions cut 5 bases from V and 8 bases from J, with 18 bases between. Germline V gives CDR1 SGHAT, CDR2 FQNNGV. The CDR3 here is CASSPDRVGIEAFF. DNA for the CDR3: TGTGCCAGCAGCCCCGACAGAGTCGGTATCGAAGCTTTCTTT.

The sample holds a few counts of this clone. The chain carries TRBV5-5 and TRBJ1-1, with D unresolved. This CDR3 is 14 amino acids long. Trimming cost V 1 base and J 3 bases, with 10 bases left between them. Germline CDR1 reads SGHKS; CDR2 reads YYEKEE (reference sequence). The CDR3 reads CASSLLDEDTEAFF. In DNA form, the CDR3 reads TGTGCCAGCAGCTTGCTGGATGAGGACACTGAAGCTTTCTTT.

The genes are TRBV2 and TRBJ1-1, with TRBD1 matching 8 bases. V was pared by 6 bases and J by 4 bases, with 4 bases of the junction left unmatched. Per the germline V gene, CDR1 is SNHLY and CDR2 is FYNNEI. The CDR3 loop spans 13 amino acids. The CDR3 spells CASRGQGPTEAFF. Written as DNA, the CDR3 is TGTGCCAGCAGAGGACAGGGCCCCACTGAAGCTTTCTTT.

This chain connects TRBV4-1 to TRBJ2-1; D is unresolved. V lost 1 base, J lost 0 bases, and 13 bases lay in between. Germline V CDR1 and CDR2: MGHRA, YSYEKL. This CDR3 comprises 17 residues. The CDR3 region is CASSQGRQRSSYNEQFF. In DNA form, the CDR3 reads TGCGCCAGCAGCCAAGGGCGGCAGCGTAGCTCCTACAATGAGCAGTTCTTC.

This clone was picked up one time. CDR3 DNA sequence: TGTGCCAGCAGCCAACGCAGCGGGGGGTCTACCCTCCTTCTGGGAGATACGCAGTATTTT. Protein product: CASSQRSGGSTLLLGDTQYF. The V call is TRBV14, the J call TRBJ2-3, with 9 bases identical to TRBD2. The CDR3 sequence is 20 residues long. Germline V gene data show CDR1 as SGHDN and CDR2 as FVKESK. V dropped 2 bases and J dropped 5; count of bases not matched to a gene: 20.

The gene calls are TRBV5-6 and TRBJ1-6; weak D call: TRBD1 (5 bases). The CDR3 contains 15 residues. Germline lookup yields CDR1 SGHDT and CDR2 YYEEEE. V dropped 0 bases and J dropped 10 bases, with 14 bases sitting between them. The CDR3 coding sequence is TGTGCCAGCAGCTTGGGGCCAGGGCAACACTCACCCCTCCACTTT. Amino acids: CASSLGPGQHSPLHF.

This rearrangement joins TRBV5-1 to TRBJ1-6; D is unresolved. Germline V gene lookup returns CDR1 SGHRS and CDR2 YFSETQ. V shed 4 bases and J shed 0 bases, with 11 bases lying between them. The CDR3 loop spans 16 amino acids. This CDR3 reads CASSRAEGSYNSPLHF. The CDR3 DNA is TGCGCCAGCAGCCGCGCAGAGGGCTCCTATAATTCACCCCTCCACTTT.

This clone turned up a few times. The chain employs TRBV14 and TRBJ1-1; 10 positions agree with TRBD1. Germline V gives CDR1 SGHDN, CDR2 FVKESK. The CDR3 has 14 residues. The J segment lost 10 bases and the V segment lost 1 base, leaving 6 bases of the junction unmatched. Here the CDR3 DNA reads TGTGCCAGCAGCCAAGCGACAGGGGGCGCGAGAGCTTTCTTT. Protein: CASSQATGGARAFF.

This chain uses TRBV29-1 with TRBJ2-5; no firm D call. V was trimmed by 7 bases and J by 5 bases, leaving 17 bases between them. This CDR3 is built from 13 residues. The V gene's germline CDR1 is SQVTM and CDR2 ANQGSEA. The CDR3: CSARGDSQETQYF. The CDR3 region has the DNA TGCAGCGCACGAGGAGACTCCCAGGAGACCCAGTACTTC.

The J gene is TRBJ1-1, the V gene TRBV6-5; 8 bases agree with TRBD1. The V and J ends lost 6 bases and 1 base, in that order; junction bases with no gene match: 1. In germline, CDR1 is MNHEY, CDR2 SVGAGI. The length of the CDR3 is 13 residues. Here the CDR3 DNA reads TGTGCCAGCAGCGACAGGGGGAACACTGAAGCTTTCTTT. It is translated as CASSDRGNTEAFF.

This clone was recorded a few times. The chain has TRBV10-3 and TRBJ2-7; D possibly corresponds to TRBD1 (6 bases). Trimming removed 0 bases at V and 1 base at J, with 13 bases between. The CDR3 totals 16 residues. Germline values: CDR1 ENHRY, CDR2 SYGVKD. Here the CDR3 DNA reads TGTGCCATCAGTGAGTCCCCAGGGGTTTCATCCTACGAGCAGTACTTC. Amino acid sequence: CAISESPGVSSYEQYF.

By share of the sample, this clone is medium-sized (0.01 to 0.1%). The chain joins TRBV6-5 to TRBJ2-7, with D perhaps TRBD1 (5 bases). Trimming removed 5 bases from V and 3 bases from J, with 11 bases in between. The CDR3 is 13 amino acids. Looked up from germline, CDR1 is MNHEY and CDR2 is SVGAGI. The CDR3, as DNA: TGTGCCAGCAGTCAGGGCCCTGACTACGAGCAGTACTTC. Amino acid sequence: CASSQGPDYEQYF.

The genes are TRBV5-1 and TRBJ1-4; 7 bases are a match to TRBD1. The V gene end was trimmed by 4 bases and the J gene end by 0 bases; junction bases not matched to a gene: 6. Germline V gene lookup returns CDR1 SGHRS and CDR2 YFSETQ. The CDR3 is 16 residues long. The CDR3 coding sequence is TGCGCCAGCAGCAGGGGACAGACTTCAACTAATGAAAAACTGTTTTTT. As protein: CASSRGQTSTNEKLFF.

This chain uses TRBV4-1 with TRBJ2-7; 7 bases fit TRBD2. Germline V gives CDR1 MGHRA, CDR2 YSYEKL. V was pared by 4 bases and J by 4 bases, with 10 bases of the junction left unmatched. This CDR3 contains 15 residues. CDR3 region: CASSRTSGGRYEQYF. CDR3 sequence (DNA): TGCGCCAGCAGCCGCACTTCGGGGGGAAGGTACGAGCAGTACTTC.

This clone has just one count. This chain joins TRBV7-9 and TRBJ1-4; TRBD1 is a possible D gene (6 bases). Deletions cut 1 base from V and 3 bases from J, with 12 bases between. CDR3 length: 16 residues. Germline CDR1 SEHNR, CDR2 FQNEAQ (reference sequence). Here the CDR3 reads CASSLGPGGSNEKLFF. As DNA, the CDR3 is TGTGCCAGCAGCTTAGGTCCGGGGGGCTCTAATGAAAAACTGTTTTTT.

The chain employs TRBV4-2 and TRBJ2-7; the D gene is possibly TRBD2 (6 bases). The CDR3 runs to 14 residues. V gave up 5 bases and J gave up 0 bases, with 11 bases separating them. CDR1 LGHNA and CDR2 YNFKEQ come from the germline V gene. CDR3 bases: TGTGCCAGCAGCTCCGGGGGAACCTCCTACGAGCAGTACTTC. The encoded protein is CASSSGGTSYEQYF.

V gene TRBV19 combines with J gene TRBJ1-5; D perhaps matches TRBD1 (5 bases). This CDR3 has 15 amino acids. The V gene's germline CDR1 is LNHDA and CDR2 SQIVND (reference sequence). Trimming shortened V by 5 bases and J by 0 bases, and 11 bases separated the two germline ends. The CDR3 here is CASSAQGSSNQPQHF. CDR3 in DNA: TGTGCCAGTAGTGCCCAGGGCTCTAGCAATCAGCCCCAGCATTTT.

This clone was counted a single time. The V gene is TRBV6-5, the J gene TRBJ2-6, with D maybe TRBD2 (5 bases). V lost 5 bases, J lost 3 bases, and 11 bases lay in between. The germline V gene has CDR1 MNHEY and CDR2 SVGAGI. The CDR3 runs 15 residues. The CDR3 loop is CASSALGVGANVLTF. The DNA of the CDR3 is TGTGCCAGCAGTGCACTAGGAGTTGGGGCCAACGTCCTGACTTTC.

This chain joins TRBV14 and TRBJ2-1, with D perhaps matching TRBD1 (6 bases). Germline V lookup: CDR1 SGHDN, CDR2 FVKESK. This CDR3 has 16 amino acids. The V gene lost 3 bases and the J gene lost 3 bases, with 15 bases spanning the gap. DNA for the CDR3: TGTGCCAGCAGCCATAAAGAGGGGGAAATCTACAATGAGCAGTTCTTC. Translating it yields CASSHKEGEIYNEQFF.

The chain couples TRBV14 to TRBJ2-5; 11 bases map to TRBD2. The V gene's germline CDR1 is SGHDN and CDR2 FVKESK. The CDR3 runs 15 residues. V gave up 4 bases and J gave up 7 bases; unmatched junction bases: 8. In DNA, the CDR3 is TGTGCCAGCAGCCCCCTAGCGGGGGGCCGCCCGACCCAGTACTTC. This gives the protein CASSPLAGGRPTQYF. The complete variable domain, with remaining parts taken from reference TRBV14 and TRBJ2-5, reads EAGVTQFPSHSVIEKGQTVTLRCDPISGHDNLYWYRRVMGKEIKFLLHFVKESKQDESGMPNNRFLAERTGGTYSTLKVQPAELEDSGVYFCASSPLAGGRPTQYFGPGTRLLVL.

The rearrangement joins TRBV11-1 to TRBJ2-1, with a tentative D call TRBD1 (6 bases). There are 17 residues in the CDR3. V was pared by 8 bases and J by 0 bases, with 20 bases between. Germline CDR1 is SGHAT and CDR2 is FQDESV (reference sequence). The CDR3 DNA reads as TGTGCCAGCGTCCGATCGTCCGGACAGAGCTCCTACAATGAGCAGTTCTTC. Translation: CASVRSSGQSSYNEQFF. The entire variable domain, with the rest obtained from reference TRBV11-1 and TRBJ2-1, is as follows: EAEVAQSPRYKITEKSQAVAFWCDPISGHATLYWYRQILGQGPELLVQFQDESVVDDSQLPKDRFSAERLKGVDSTLKIQPAELGDSAMYLCASVRSSGQSSYNEQFFGPGTRLTVL.

The rearrangement links TRBV29-1 to TRBJ1-3, with TRBD1 matching over 7 bases. V dropped 5 bases and J dropped 3; count of bases not matched to a gene: 1. Germline V gene sequence: CDR1 SQVTM, CDR2 ANQGSEA. The CDR3 is made up of 12 amino acids. This CDR3 reads CSVWTGGNTIYF. The DNA for the CDR3 is TGCAGCGTTTGGACAGGTGGAAACACCATATATTTT. Looking up the rest from reference TRBV29-1 and TRBJ1-3 gives the full variable domain: SAVISQKPSRDICQRGTSLTIQCQVDSQVTMMFWYRQQPGQSLTLIATANQGSEATYESGFVIDKFPISRPNLTFSTLTVSNMSPEDSSIYLCSVWTGGNTIYFGEGSWLTVV.

The chain links TRBV6-5 to TRBJ1-2; 8 positions match TRBD1. The germline gives CDR1 MNHEY, CDR2 SVGAGI. This CDR3 has 13 residues. Germline trimming cut 7 bases from V and 2 bases from J; bases unmatched to any gene: 3. CDR3 DNA sequence: TGTGCCAGCAAGGACAGGGCAAACTATGGCTACACCTTC. Protein: CASKDRANYGYTF.

The chain is built from TRBV28 and TRBJ1-6; 8 bases match TRBD1. Trimming took 6 bases from V and 5 from J; bases not matched to a gene: 9. The CDR3 is made up of 16 amino acids. The germline V gene encodes CDR1 MDHEN and CDR2 SYDVKM. The CDR3 nucleotides are TGTGCCAGCAGGATGATCTCGGGACAGGATAATTCACCCCTCCACTTT. This encodes CASRMISGQDNSPLHF.

The rearrangement joins TRBV5-1 to TRBJ2-7, with 9 bases lining up with TRBD1. J gave up 6 bases and V 4 bases, and 8 bases lay outside the gene matches. CDR3 length: 14 amino acids. Germline lookup yields CDR1 SGHRS and CDR2 YFSETQ. The CDR3 DNA is TGCGCCAGCAGCCCCAGGACAGGGGTAGGCGAGCAGTACTTC. Its protein product is CASSPRTGVGEQYF.